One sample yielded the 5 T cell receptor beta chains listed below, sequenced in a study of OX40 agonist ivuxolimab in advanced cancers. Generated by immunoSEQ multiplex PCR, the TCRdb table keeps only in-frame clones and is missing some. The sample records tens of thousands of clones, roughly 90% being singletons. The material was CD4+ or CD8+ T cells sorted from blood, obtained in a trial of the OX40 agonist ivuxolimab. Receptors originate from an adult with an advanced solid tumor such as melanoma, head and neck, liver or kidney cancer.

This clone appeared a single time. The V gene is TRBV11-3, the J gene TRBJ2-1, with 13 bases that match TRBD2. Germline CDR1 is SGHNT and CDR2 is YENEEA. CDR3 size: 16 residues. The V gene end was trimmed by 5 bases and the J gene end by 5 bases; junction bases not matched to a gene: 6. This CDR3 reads CASSPGTSGANNEQFF. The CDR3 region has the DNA TGTGCCAGCAGCCCCGGGACTAGCGGGGCCAACAATGAGCAGTTCTTC.

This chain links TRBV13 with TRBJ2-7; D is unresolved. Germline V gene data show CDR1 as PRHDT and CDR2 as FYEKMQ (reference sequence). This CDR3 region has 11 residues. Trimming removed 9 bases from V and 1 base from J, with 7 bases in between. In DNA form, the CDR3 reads TGTGCCAGTGCGAGGTCCTACGAGCAGTACTTC. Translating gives CASARSYEQYF.

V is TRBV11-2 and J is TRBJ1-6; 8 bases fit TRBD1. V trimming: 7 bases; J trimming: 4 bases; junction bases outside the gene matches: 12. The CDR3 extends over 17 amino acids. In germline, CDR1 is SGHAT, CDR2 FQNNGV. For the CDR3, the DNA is TGTGCCAGCACCAGACCGGGACAGGAGATATATAATTCACCCCTCCACTTT. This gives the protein CASTRPGQEIYNSPLHF.

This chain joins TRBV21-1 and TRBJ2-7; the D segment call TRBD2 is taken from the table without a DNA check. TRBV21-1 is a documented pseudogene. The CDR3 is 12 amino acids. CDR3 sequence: CASKLNVYEQYF. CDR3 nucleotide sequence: TGTGCCAGCAAGCTAAACGTCTACGAGCAGTACTTC.

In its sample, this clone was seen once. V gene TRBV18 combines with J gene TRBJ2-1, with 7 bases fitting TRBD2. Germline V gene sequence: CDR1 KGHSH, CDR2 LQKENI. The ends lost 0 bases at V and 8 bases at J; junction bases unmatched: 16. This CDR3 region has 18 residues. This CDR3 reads CASSPPKGFALAVHEQFF. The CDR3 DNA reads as TGTGCCAGCTCACCACCAAAGGGTTTCGCGCTAGCGGTCCATGAGCAGTTCTTC.